Listed here are 32 T cell receptor beta chains from one sample, sequenced in a study of blood T cell repertoires in COVID-19. Sequencing was performed with immunoSEQ multiplex PCR; in TCRdb, only in-frame clones are kept and a portion is missing. Of some 350,000 clones listed, roughly 87% were seen once; the top ten hold about 2.7%. The sample was PBMCs or T cells enriched from blood (not recorded which). The receptors shown here come from a woman aged 25 to 39 who had recovered from COVID-19.

On this clone itself: The junction and the germline gene differ at one end; a read error may be behind it. The chain combines TRBV19 with TRBJ1-6; a weak D match, TRBD1 (6 bases). The CDR3 has 14 amino acids. Germline V CDR1 and CDR2: LNHDA, SQIVND (reference sequence). The CDR3 bases are TGTGCCAGTGGCTCCGGGGGGGCAAATTCAGCCCTCCACTTT. Translating gives CASGSGGANSALHF.

This chain connects TRBV19 to TRBJ2-7, with TRBD2 identical over 7 bases. Germline values: CDR1 LNHDA, CDR2 SQIVND (reference sequence). V gave up 1 base and J gave up 2 bases; unmatched junction bases: 5. The CDR3 is 15 residues long. CDR3 in amino acids: CASSIVAGETYEQYF. DNA for the CDR3: TGTGCCAGTAGTATAGTGGCGGGAGAAACCTACGAGCAGTACTTC.

The rearrangement links TRBV14 to TRBJ1-2; D perhaps matches TRBD1 (6 bases). The CDR3 consists of 15 residues. Trimming took off 0 bases at V and 2 bases at J, with 10 bases between the two ends. CDR1 is SGHDN, CDR2 FVKESK, per germline. CDR3 residues: CASSQEDSKNYGYTF. The CDR3 DNA sequence: TGTGCCAGCAGCCAAGAGGACAGCAAAAACTATGGCTACACCTTC.

J is TRBJ2-2 and V is TRBV5-1; tentative D call: TRBD1 (5 bases). Between the trimmed V and J ends, which lost 4 bases and 6 bases, there was a span of 10 bases. Per germline, CDR1 SGHRS and CDR2 YFSETQ. The CDR3 runs 13 residues. CDR3 sequence: CASSADSPGELFF. CDR3 bases: TGCGCCAGCAGCGCCGACAGTCCCGGGGAGCTGTTTTTT.

The gene calls are TRBV13 and TRBJ2-7; TRBD1 is a possible D gene (7 bases). CDR1 is PRHDT and CDR2 is FYEKMQ in the germline V gene (reference sequence). V lost 0 bases and J 2 bases, leaving 11 bases between the germline ends. The CDR3 totals 15 residues. The CDR3 sequence: CASSLGRGATYEQYF. The CDR3 bases are TGTGCCAGCAGCTTAGGCAGGGGGGCGACCTACGAGCAGTACTTC.

This clone showed up just a few times. The chain carries TRBV19 and TRBJ1-1, with D maybe TRBD1 (6 bases). Germline lookup yields CDR1 LNHDA and CDR2 SQIVND (reference sequence). The CDR3 consists of 15 residues. Deletions cut 3 bases from V and 0 bases from J, with 11 bases between. CDR3 coding DNA: TGTGCCAGTAGTATGAACAGGGTATTGAACACTGAAGCTTTCTTT. This encodes CASSMNRVLNTEAFF.

The chain carries TRBV4-1 and TRBJ1-1, with unresolved D. The CDR3 consists of 14 residues. The V gene lost 6 bases and the J gene lost 1 base, with 12 bases spanning the gap. Germline CDR1 and CDR2: MGHRA and YSYEKL. DNA for the CDR3: TGCGCCAGCAGGGAGGGTGGATGGAACACTGAAGCTTTCTTT. Residues: CASREGGWNTEAFF.

Details on this clone: A much larger clone lies a single base off, so this may be a read error. The sample has other DNA sequences that encode this CDR3 too. The genes are TRBV7-9 and TRBJ1-6; no definite D call. V lost 5 bases and J 4 bases, leaving 9 bases between the germline ends. This CDR3 region has 14 residues. Germline lookup yields CDR1 SEHNR and CDR2 FQNEAQ (reference sequence). The CDR3 coding sequence is TGTGCCAGCAGCCTAGAACAGTATAATTCACCCCTCCACTTT. As protein: CASSLEQYNSPLHF.

V is TRBV5-1 and J is TRBJ2-2, with TRBD2 identical over 9 bases. Germline trimming cut 3 bases from V and 3 bases from J; bases unmatched to any gene: 6. CDR1 and CDR2 (germline): SGHRS, YFSETQ. The CDR3 loop spans 16 amino acids. The CDR3 is CASSYPSGRYTGELFF. The CDR3 bases are TGCGCCAGCAGCTACCCGAGCGGGAGGTACACCGGGGAGCTGTTTTTT.

This chain uses TRBV19 with TRBJ2-3, with 11 positions matching TRBD1. Per the germline V gene, CDR1 is LNHDA and CDR2 is SQIVND (reference sequence). CDR3 length equals 15 residues. V shed 5 bases, J shed 4 bases, and the junction held 5 bases outside the gene matches. In DNA form, the CDR3 reads TGTGCCAGTAGTGGGGGACAGGGGGGAGCAGATACGCAGTATTTT. Translation gives CASSGGQGGADTQYF. The full variable domain, rest sourced from reference TRBV19 and TRBJ2-3, is DGGITQSPKYLFRKEGQNVTLSCEQNLNHDAMYWYRQDPGQGLRLIYYSQIVNDFQKGDIAEGYSVSREKKESFPLTVTSAQKNPTAFYLCASSGGQGGADTQYFGPGTRLTVL.

V is TRBV7-6 and J is TRBJ1-2; D is ambiguous. CDR1 and CDR2 (germline): SGHVS, FNYEAQ. Trimming left V 1 base short and J 6 bases short, with 9 bases between. This CDR3 is 13 amino acids long. The CDR3 nucleotides read TGTGCCAGCAGCTTAGGGGCGCGAGATGGCTACACCTTC. Translation gives CASSLGARDGYTF.

The chain recombines TRBV7-9 with TRBJ1-2; D perhaps matches TRBD1 (6 bases). The V end lost 5 bases, the J end lost 2 bases, and 27 bases lay between the germline ends. The CDR3 runs 19 residues. CDR1 and CDR2 from the germline V gene are SEHNR and FQNEAQ (reference sequence). This CDR3 is CASSPRKMGAAERNYGYTF. CDR3 nucleotide sequence: TGTGCCAGCAGCCCTAGGAAAATGGGGGCGGCAGAGAGAAACTATGGCTACACCTTC.

V gene TRBV12-3 or TRBV12-4 combines with J gene TRBJ2-7, with TRBD1 identical over 9 bases. Trimming cost V 6 bases and J 6 bases; bases outside gene matches: 6. This CDR3 has 13 amino acids. The CDR3 loop reads CASRSGQGSEQYF. CDR3 coding DNA: TGTGCCAGCAGATCGGGACAGGGATCCGAGCAGTACTTC.

The chain is built from TRBV29-1 and TRBJ2-7, with 7 bases that match TRBD2. Trimming cost V 5 bases and J 3 bases; bases outside gene matches: 7. The CDR3 extends over 13 amino acids. CDR1 is SQVTM and CDR2 is ANQGSEA in the germline V gene. Written as DNA, the CDR3 is TGCAGCGTTTTCAGCGGGAATAGCTACGAGCAGTACTTC. This codes for CSVFSGNSYEQYF.

This chain uses TRBV3-1 (or the pseudogene TRBV3-2) with TRBJ1-4; 10 positions agree with TRBD1. Unmatched junction bases numbered 4, after V lost 0 bases and J lost 0 bases. In germline, CDR1 is LGHDT, CDR2 YNNKEL (reference sequence). The CDR3 contains 18 residues. CDR3 coding DNA: TGTGCCAGCAGCCAAGAGGACAGGGGGGTTGCAACTAATGAAAAACTGTTTTTT. It codes for CASSQEDRGVATNEKLFF.

The chain joins TRBV27 to TRBJ2-3, with D hard to call. The ends were cut back, 4 bases at V and 3 bases at J, with 8 bases in the middle. Germline assignment: CDR1 MNHEY and CDR2 SMNVEV (reference sequence). CDR3 length: 13 amino acids. CDR3 in DNA: TGTGCCAGCAGTTCCCTCCGGACAGATACGCAGTATTTT. Its protein product is CASSSLRTDTQYF.

V usage is TRBV28 and J usage is TRBJ1-1, with 7 nucleotides matching TRBD1. This CDR3 has 12 residues. CDR1 is MDHEN and CDR2 is SYDVKM in the germline V gene. V was clipped by 2 bases and J by 6 bases; unmatched bases: 0. CDR3 amino acids: CASSLQGAEAFF. The CDR3 DNA sequence: TGTGCCAGCAGTTTACAGGGGGCTGAAGCTTTCTTT.

The chain links TRBV5-4 to TRBJ2-7, with 10 bases aligning to TRBD1. This CDR3 contains 15 residues. J was trimmed by 3 bases and V by 3 bases; bases with no gene match: 6. Germline V CDR1 and CDR2: SGHNT, YYREEE (reference sequence). As DNA, the CDR3 is TGTGCCAGCAGCTATGCCGGGACAGGGGTCTACGAGCAGTACTTC. Translating it yields CASSYAGTGVYEQYF.

This chain connects TRBV28 to TRBJ2-3; 7 nucleotides align to TRBD1. The CDR3 covers 15 residues. Unmatched junction bases numbered 6, after V lost 6 bases and J lost 0 bases. Per the germline V gene, CDR1 is MDHEN and CDR2 is SYDVKM. The CDR3 DNA sequence: TGTGCCAGCAGGTCGCCGGGACAGAGCACAGATACGCAGTATTTT. The encoded protein is CASRSPGQSTDTQYF.

The chain employs TRBV5-1 and TRBJ2-5, with 7 bases that match TRBD1. Trimming at V came to 3 bases and at J to 1 base, leaving 3 bases not matched to a gene. CDR1 and CDR2 (germline): SGHRS, YFSETQ. The CDR3 spans 14 residues. CDR3 sequence (DNA): TGCGCCAGCAGCTATGGGACAGCCCAAGAGACCCAGTACTTC. Translation: CASSYGTAQETQYF.

This rearrangement joins TRBV5-1 to TRBJ1-1, with a weak D call TRBD1 (6 bases). The germline gives CDR1 SGHRS, CDR2 YFSETQ. The V gene lost 4 bases and the J gene lost 4 bases, with 11 bases spanning the gap. The CDR3 length is 13 residues. The CDR3 is CASSGEGGTEAFF. CDR3 nucleotides: TGCGCCAGCAGCGGGGAGGGGGGCACTGAAGCTTTCTTT.

This chain links TRBV9 with TRBJ2-2, with TRBD2 matching over 7 bases. The germline CDR1 and CDR2 sequences are SGDLS and YYNGEE. This CDR3 has 17 amino acids. Germline trimming cut 1 base from V and 5 bases from J; bases unmatched to any gene: 11. CDR3 residues: CASSVMIAGFGTGELFF. The CDR3 DNA follows: TGTGCCAGCAGCGTAATGATAGCGGGTTTTGGTACCGGGGAGCTGTTTTTT.

This clone was recorded only once. The V and J genes are TRBV12-2 and TRBJ2-1; TRBD1, the table's D call, lacks a check against the DNA. TRBV12-2 is flagged as a pseudogene. The CDR3 length is 14 residues. Here the CDR3 DNA reads TGTGCAAGTCGCTTAGCTCCACAGGCCAATGAGCAGTTCTTC. It codes for CASRLAPQANEQFF.

The chain links TRBV6-6 to TRBJ2-3, with TRBD1 identical over 12 bases. The CDR3 contains 15 residues. V lost 6 bases and J lost 8; bases outside the gene matches: 9. Germline-derived CDR1 and CDR2 are MNHNY and SVGAGI (reference sequence). The CDR3 sequence is CASSSPGQGAVTQYF. In nucleotides, the CDR3 is TGTGCCAGCAGCTCACCGGGACAGGGGGCTGTTACGCAGTATTTT.

The CDR3 region has the DNA TGTGCCAGCAGTTACTCGACTTCAGCCGTTGGCTACACCTTC. It is translated as CASSYSTSAVGYTF. J is TRBJ1-2 and V is TRBV6-5; D call uncertain. In germline, CDR1 is MNHEY, CDR2 SVGAGI. The CDR3 sequence is 14 residues long. V lost 0 bases and J 7 bases, leaving 12 bases between the germline ends.

The sample holds one count of this clone. V is TRBV10-3 and J is TRBJ1-2; 7 bases fit TRBD1. From germline, CDR1 is ENHRY and CDR2 SYGVKD. This CDR3 region has 16 residues. J lost 0 bases, V lost 6 bases, and 10 bases had no gene match. The CDR3 DNA is TGTGCCATCAGAACAGGGGCCGGGATTCCTAACTATGGCTACACCTTC. This sequence encodes CAIRTGAGIPNYGYTF.

This clone came up a few times. J is TRBJ1-5 and V is TRBV30, with D unresolved. Germline-derived CDR1 and CDR2 are GTSNPN and SVGIG (reference sequence). V dropped 1 base and J dropped 0 bases, with 4 bases sitting between them. The CDR3 runs 13 residues. Here the CDR3 DNA reads TGTGCCTGGAGTGATAATAGCAATCAGCCCCAGCATTTT. It translates to CAWSDNSNQPQHF.

The CDR3 DNA sequence: TGTGCCAGTAGTACCCCCCGGGGGACTAGAGTGACTGAGCAGTTCTTC. Translating it yields CASSTPRGTRVTEQFF. The chain combines TRBV19 with TRBJ2-1; 8 nucleotides agree with TRBD2. V shed 4 bases, J shed 9 bases, and the junction held 14 bases outside the gene matches. The germline CDR1 and CDR2 sequences are LNHDA and SQIVND (reference sequence). CDR3 size: 16 residues. The full variable domain, with the rest looked up from reference TRBV19 and TRBJ2-1, is DGGITQSPKYLFRKEGQNVTLSCEQNLNHDAMYWYRQDPGQGLRLIYYSQIVNDFQKGDIAEGYSVSREKKESFPLTVTSAQKNPTAFYLCASSTPRGTRVTEQFFGPGTRLTVL.

V and J are TRBV2 and TRBJ1-2; the match to TRBD1 covers 7 bases. The CDR3 spans 13 residues. Looked up from germline, CDR1 is SNHLY and CDR2 is FYNNEI. Trimming at V came to 3 bases and at J to 7 bases, leaving 5 bases not matched to a gene. CDR3: CASSDRGISGYTF. The CDR3 coding sequence is TGTGCCAGCAGTGACAGGGGGATTAGTGGCTACACCTTC.

V and J are TRBV12-3 or TRBV12-4 and TRBJ2-3; no reliable D call. The V end lost 5 bases, the J end lost 2 bases, and 8 bases lay between the germline ends. The CDR3 loop spans 13 amino acids. The CDR3 DNA follows: TGTGCCAGCAGTACTTATCTCACAGATACGCAGTATTTT. This sequence encodes CASSTYLTDTQYF.

J is TRBJ1-1 and V is TRBV5-1; D perhaps matches TRBD1 (6 bases). The CDR3 is 13 amino acids. With 3 bases removed from V and 5 bases from J, the gap between germline ends came to 11 bases. The V gene's germline CDR1 is SGHRS and CDR2 YFSETQ. CDR3 coding DNA: TGCGCCAGCAGCTCCACAGGGTGGACTGAAGCTTTCTTT. This gives the protein CASSSTGWTEAFF.

The rearrangement joins TRBV12-3 or TRBV12-4 to TRBJ2-7; possibly TRBD1 for D (6 bases). The CDR3 extends over 13 amino acids. V lost 5 bases and J lost 6, with 14 bases in between. CDR3 residues: CASSPGTGTEQYF. CDR3 sequence (DNA): TGTGCCAGCAGTCCTGGTACAGGGACCGAGCAGTACTTC.